This TCR beta chain was found in a study of T cells after yellow fever vaccination. TCRdb recomputed calls from the 5' RACE reads with MiXCR, one row per CDR3 protein. The top ten hold roughly a sixth of the sample, which has hundreds of thousands of distinct CDR3 sequences, around 20% seen once. The length of the CDR3 is 13 residues. This TCR came from a man aged 18 to 30 who received the YFV17D yellow fever vaccine. V gene TRBV3-2 combines with J gene TRBJ2-1; the table's D call of TRBD2 was not tested on the DNA. TRBV3-2 is annotated as a pseudogene. The sample consisted of PBMCs, taken before the yellow fever booster vaccination. The CDR3 region is CASSLTTSGLVFF. In DNA, the CDR3 is TGTGCCAGCAGTCTAACGACTAGCGGGCTTGTGTTCTTC.